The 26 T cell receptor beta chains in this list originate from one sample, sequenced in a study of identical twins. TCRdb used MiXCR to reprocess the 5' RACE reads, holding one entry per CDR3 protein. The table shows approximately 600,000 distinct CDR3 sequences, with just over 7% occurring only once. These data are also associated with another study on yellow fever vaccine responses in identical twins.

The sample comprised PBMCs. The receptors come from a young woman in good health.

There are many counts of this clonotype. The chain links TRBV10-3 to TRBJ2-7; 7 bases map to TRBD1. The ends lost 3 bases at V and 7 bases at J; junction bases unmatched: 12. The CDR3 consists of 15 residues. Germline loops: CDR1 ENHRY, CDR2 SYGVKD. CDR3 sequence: CAISDPGGISSEQYF. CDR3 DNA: TGTGCCATCAGTGACCCAGGGGGTATTTCCAGTGAGCAGTACTTC.

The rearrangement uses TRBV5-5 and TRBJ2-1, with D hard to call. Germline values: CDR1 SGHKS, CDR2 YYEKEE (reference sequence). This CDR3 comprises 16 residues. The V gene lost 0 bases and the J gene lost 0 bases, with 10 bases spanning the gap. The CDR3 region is CASSLESEASYNEQFF. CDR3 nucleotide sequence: TGTGCCAGCAGCTTGGAGAGCGAGGCCTCCTACAATGAGCAGTTCTTC.

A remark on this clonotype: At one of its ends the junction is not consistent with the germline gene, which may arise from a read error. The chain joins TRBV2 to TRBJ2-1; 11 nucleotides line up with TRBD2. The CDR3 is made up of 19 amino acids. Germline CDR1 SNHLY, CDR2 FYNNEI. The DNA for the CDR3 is TGTACCAGCAGAAAGTTTGTACTAGCGGGGGAGAGCTCCTACAATGAGCAGTTCTTC. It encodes CTSRKFVLAGESSYNEQFF.

The CDR3 loop is CASSGRTEEFF. The CDR3 DNA is TGTGCCAGCAGTGGGAGAACAGAGGAGTTCTTC. The chain joins TRBV2 to TRBJ2-1, with unresolved D. The CDR3 length is 11 residues. V shed 4 bases and J shed 14 bases, with 12 bases lying between them. Germline V lookup: CDR1 SNHLY, CDR2 FYNNEI.

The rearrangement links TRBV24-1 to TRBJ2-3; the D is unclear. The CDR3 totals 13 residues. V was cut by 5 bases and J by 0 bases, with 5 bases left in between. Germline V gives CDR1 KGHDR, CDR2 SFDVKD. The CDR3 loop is CATSGSSTDTQYF. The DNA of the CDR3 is TGTGCCACCAGTGGCTCTAGCACAGATACGCAGTATTTT.

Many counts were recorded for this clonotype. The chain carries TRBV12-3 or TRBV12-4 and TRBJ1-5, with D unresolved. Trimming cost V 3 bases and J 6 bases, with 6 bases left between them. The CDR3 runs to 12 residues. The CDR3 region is CASSFSGQPQHF. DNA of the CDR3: TGTGCCAGCAGTTTTTCTGGTCAGCCCCAGCATTTT.

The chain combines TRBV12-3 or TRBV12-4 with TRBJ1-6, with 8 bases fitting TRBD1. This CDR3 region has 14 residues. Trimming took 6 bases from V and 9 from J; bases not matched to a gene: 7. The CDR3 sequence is CASRKDRVTSPLHF. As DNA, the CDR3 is TGTGCCAGCAGGAAGGACAGGGTCACTTCACCCCTCCACTTT.

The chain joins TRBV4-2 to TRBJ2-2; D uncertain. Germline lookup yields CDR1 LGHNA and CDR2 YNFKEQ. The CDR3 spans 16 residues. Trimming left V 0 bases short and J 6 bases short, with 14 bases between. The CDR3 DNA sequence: TGTGCCAGCAGCCAAGACCCTGGGGATAAGGCCGGGGAGCTGTTTTTT. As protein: CASSQDPGDKAGELFF.

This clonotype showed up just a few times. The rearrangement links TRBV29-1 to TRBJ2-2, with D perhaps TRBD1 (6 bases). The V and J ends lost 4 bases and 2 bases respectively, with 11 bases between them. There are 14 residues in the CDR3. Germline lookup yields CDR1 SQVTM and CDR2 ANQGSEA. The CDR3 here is CSVVGDTNTGELFF. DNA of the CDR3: TGCAGCGTTGTTGGGGACACCAACACCGGGGAGCTGTTTTTT.

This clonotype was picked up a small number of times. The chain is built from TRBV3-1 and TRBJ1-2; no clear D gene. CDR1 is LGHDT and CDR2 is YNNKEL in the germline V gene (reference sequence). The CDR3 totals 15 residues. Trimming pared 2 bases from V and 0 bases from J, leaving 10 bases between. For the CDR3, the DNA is TGTGCCAGCAGCCAATTCTCAGGAGCTAACTATGGCTACACCTTC. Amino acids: CASSQFSGANYGYTF.

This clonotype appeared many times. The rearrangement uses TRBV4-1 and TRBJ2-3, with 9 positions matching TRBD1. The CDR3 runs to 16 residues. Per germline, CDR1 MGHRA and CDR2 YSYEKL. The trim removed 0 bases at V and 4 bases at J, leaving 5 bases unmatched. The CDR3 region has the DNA TGCGCCAGCAGCCAAGACGGACAGGGGACGTCAGATACGCAGTATTTT. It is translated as CASSQDGQGTSDTQYF.

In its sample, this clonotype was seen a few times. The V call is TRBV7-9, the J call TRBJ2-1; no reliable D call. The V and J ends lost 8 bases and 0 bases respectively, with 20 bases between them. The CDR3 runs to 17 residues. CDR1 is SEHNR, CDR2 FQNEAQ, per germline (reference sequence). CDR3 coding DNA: TGTGCCAGCTCTGAGGCCTTGCTTATAAGCTCCTACAATGAGCAGTTCTTC. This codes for CASSEALLISSYNEQFF.

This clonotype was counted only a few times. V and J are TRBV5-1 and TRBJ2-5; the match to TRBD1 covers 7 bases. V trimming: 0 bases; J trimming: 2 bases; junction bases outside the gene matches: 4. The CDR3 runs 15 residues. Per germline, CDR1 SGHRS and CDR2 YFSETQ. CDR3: CASSLDGTVQETQYF. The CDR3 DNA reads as TGCGCCAGCAGCTTGGACGGGACAGTTCAAGAGACCCAGTACTTC.

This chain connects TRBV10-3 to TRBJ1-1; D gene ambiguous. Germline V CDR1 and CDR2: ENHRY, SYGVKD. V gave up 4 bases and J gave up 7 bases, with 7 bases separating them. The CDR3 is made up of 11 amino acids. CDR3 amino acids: CAISGALEAFF. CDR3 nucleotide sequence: TGTGCCATCAGTGGGGCACTTGAAGCTTTCTTT.

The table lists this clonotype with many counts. The CDR3 DNA sequence: TGTGCCAGCAGCCCGAGGGACGTTGGAAACACCATATATTTT. It yields the protein CASSPRDVGNTIYF. The gene calls are TRBV11-2 and TRBJ1-3, with a possible D match to TRBD1 (5 bases). The length of the CDR3 is 14 residues. Germline-derived CDR1 and CDR2 are SGHAT and FQNNGV. V gave up 5 bases and J gave up 3 bases, with 11 bases separating them. Filled out from reference TRBV11-2 and TRBJ1-3, the complete variable domain reads EAGVAQSPRYKIIEKRQSVAFWCNPISGHATLYWYQQILGQGPKLLIQFQNNGVVDDSQLPKDRFSAERLKGVDSTLKIQPAKLEDSAVYLCASSPRDVGNTIYFGEGSWLTVV.

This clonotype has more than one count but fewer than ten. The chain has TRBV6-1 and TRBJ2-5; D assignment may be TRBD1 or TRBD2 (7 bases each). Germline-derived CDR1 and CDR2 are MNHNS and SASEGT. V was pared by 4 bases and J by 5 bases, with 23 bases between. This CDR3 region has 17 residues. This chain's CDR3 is CASSGPSRQGGVETQYF. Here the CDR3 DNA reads TGTGCCAGCAGTGGCCCCTCCCGACAGGGAGGGGTGGAGACCCAGTACTTC.

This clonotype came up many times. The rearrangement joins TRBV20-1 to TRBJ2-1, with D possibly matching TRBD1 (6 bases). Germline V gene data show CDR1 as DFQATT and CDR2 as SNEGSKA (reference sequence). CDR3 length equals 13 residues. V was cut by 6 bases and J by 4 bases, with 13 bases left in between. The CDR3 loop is CSASWGTYNEQFF. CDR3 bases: TGCAGTGCAAGCTGGGGGACATACAATGAGCAGTTCTTC.

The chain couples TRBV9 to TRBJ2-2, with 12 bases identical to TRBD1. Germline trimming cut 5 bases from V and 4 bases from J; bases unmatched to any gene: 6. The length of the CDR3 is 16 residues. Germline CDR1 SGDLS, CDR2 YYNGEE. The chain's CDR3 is CASSTGTGGSTGELFF. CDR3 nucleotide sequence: TGTGCCAGCAGTACCGGGACAGGGGGCAGCACCGGGGAGCTGTTTTTT.

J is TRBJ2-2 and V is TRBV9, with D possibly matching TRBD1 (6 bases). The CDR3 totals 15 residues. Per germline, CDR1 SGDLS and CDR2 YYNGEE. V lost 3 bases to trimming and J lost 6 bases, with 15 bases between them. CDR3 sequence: CASSAYLQGAGELFF. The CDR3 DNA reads TGTGCCAGCAGCGCGTATCTACAGGGTGCCGGGGAGCTGTTTTTT.

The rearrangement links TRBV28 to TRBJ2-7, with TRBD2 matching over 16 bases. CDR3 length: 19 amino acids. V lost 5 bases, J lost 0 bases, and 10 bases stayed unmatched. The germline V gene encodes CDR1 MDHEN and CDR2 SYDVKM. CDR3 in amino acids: CASSLTSGTSGGASYEQYV. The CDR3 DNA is TGTGCCAGCAGTCTAACGTCCGGGACTAGCGGGGGGGCCTCCTACGAGCAGTACGTC.

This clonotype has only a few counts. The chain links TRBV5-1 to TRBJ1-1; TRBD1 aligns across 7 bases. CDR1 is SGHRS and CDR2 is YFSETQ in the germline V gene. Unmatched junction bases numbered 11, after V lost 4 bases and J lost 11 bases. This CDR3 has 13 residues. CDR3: CASSNGTAIVAFF. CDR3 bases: TGCGCCAGCAGCAATGGGACAGCCATCGTGGCTTTCTTT.

CDR3 protein: CSATDRGRLGQPQHF. DNA for the CDR3: TGCAGTGCTACGGACAGGGGAAGATTGGGGCAGCCCCAGCATTTT. The V gene is TRBV20-1, the J gene TRBJ1-5; TRBD1 matches 9 bases. V was pared by 4 bases and J by 7 bases, with 11 bases of the junction left unmatched. Looked up from germline, CDR1 is DFQATT and CDR2 is SNEGSKA (reference sequence). The CDR3 runs 15 residues.

CDR3 in amino acids: CASSDYSTVRQETQYF. CDR3 bases: TGTGCCAGCAGTGATTATTCGACTGTTCGACAAGAGACCCAGTACTTC. This chain links TRBV6-1 with TRBJ2-5; the D is unclear. Trimming removed 3 bases at V and 2 bases at J, with 16 bases between. Per the germline V gene, CDR1 is MNHNS and CDR2 is SASEGT. This CDR3 has 16 amino acids.

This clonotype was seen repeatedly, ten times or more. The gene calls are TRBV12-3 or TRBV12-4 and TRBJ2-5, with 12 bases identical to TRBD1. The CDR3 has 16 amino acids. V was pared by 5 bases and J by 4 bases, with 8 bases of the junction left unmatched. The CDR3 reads CASSESGTGGGETQYF. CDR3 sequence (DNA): TGTGCCAGCAGTGAATCCGGGACAGGGGGCGGAGAGACCCAGTACTTC.

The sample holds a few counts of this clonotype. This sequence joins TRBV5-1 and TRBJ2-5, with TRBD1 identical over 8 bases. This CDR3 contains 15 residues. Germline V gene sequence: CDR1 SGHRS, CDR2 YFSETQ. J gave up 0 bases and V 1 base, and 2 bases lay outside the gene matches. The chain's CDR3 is CASSLQGAYQETQYF. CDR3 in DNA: TGCGCCAGCAGCTTGCAGGGGGCATACCAAGAGACCCAGTACTTC.

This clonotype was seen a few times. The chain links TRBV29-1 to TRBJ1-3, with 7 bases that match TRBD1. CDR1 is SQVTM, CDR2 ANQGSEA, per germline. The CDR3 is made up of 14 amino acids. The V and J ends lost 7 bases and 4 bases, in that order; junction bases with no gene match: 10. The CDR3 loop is CSAYTGAHGNTIYF. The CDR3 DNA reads TGCAGCGCCTACACAGGGGCTCACGGAAACACCATATATTTT.